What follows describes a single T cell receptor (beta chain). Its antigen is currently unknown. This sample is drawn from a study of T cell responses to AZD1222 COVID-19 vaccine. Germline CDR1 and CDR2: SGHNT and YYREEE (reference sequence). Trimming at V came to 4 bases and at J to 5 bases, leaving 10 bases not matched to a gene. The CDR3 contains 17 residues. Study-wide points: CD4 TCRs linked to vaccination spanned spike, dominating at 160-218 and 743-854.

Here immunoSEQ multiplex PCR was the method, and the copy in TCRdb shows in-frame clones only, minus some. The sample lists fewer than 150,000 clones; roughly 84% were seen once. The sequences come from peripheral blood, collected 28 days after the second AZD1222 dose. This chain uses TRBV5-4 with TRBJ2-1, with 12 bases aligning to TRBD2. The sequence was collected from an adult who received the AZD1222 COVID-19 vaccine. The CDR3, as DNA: TGTGCCAGCAGCCAACCAGGACTAGCGGGGCCGAACAATGAGCAGTTCTTC. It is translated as CASSQPGLAGPNNEQFF.